This T cell receptor beta chain stems from a study of Ad26.COV2.S vaccination and SARS-CoV-2 variants. Study as a whole: The study gave Ad26.COV2.S intramuscularly, once or twice 56 days apart.

Specified treatment: about 20 received Ad26.COV2.S at low or high dose, single or two shots; 5 received placebo; per-sample allocation not given. The investigators took samples on day 63 after the first vaccine or placebo injection. The vaccine delivered Wuhan-strain SARS-CoV-2 spike through an Ad26 vector. Only in-frame clones appear in the TCRdb table, and some are missing; sequencing was by immunoSEQ multiplex PCR. The sample records over 450,000 clones, about 88% being singletons. From germline, CDR1 is SGHTA and CDR2 FQGNSA. Trimming shortened V by 5 bases and J by 0 bases, and 13 bases separated the two germline ends. The CDR3 covers 15 residues.

This clonotype was obtained from a person aged 18 to 59 who received the Ad26.COV2.S COVID-19 vaccine or a placebo. Here the sequenced sample was peripheral blood, taken in a trial of Ad26.COV2.S vaccine versus placebo. The chain joins TRBV7-2 to TRBJ1-1, with D unclear. CDR3 bases: TGTGCCAGCAGCATAAGCCACGGATTGAACACTGAAGCTTTCTTT. Translation: CASSISHGLNTEAFF.